Listed here are 2 T cell receptor beta chains from one sample, sequenced in a study of identifying expanded T cells in peripheral blood. Clones were sequenced by immunoSEQ multiplex PCR, and TCRdb holds only the in-frame ones, with some missing. The sample comprises some 75,000 clones, 75% to 90% of which are singletons, and around 3% rests with the top ten. The sequencing sample was made of blood. These receptors came from a person between 18 and 75 years old in good health.

The chain joins TRBV2 to TRBJ2-5, with 9 bases identical to TRBD1. The CDR3 length is 14 residues. The junction had 6 bases not matched to a gene; V was cut back by 4 bases and J by 6 bases. Per the germline V gene, CDR1 is SNHLY and CDR2 is FYNNEI. The CDR3 spells CASSGTGVRKTQYF. The CDR3 DNA follows: TGTGCCAGCAGTGGGACAGGGGTTAGAAAGACCCAGTACTTC.

The DNA for the CDR3 is TGTGCCAGTAGTACAGGGGTTCGGTACGAGCAGTACTTC. It codes for CASSTGVRYEQYF. The chain joins TRBV19 to TRBJ2-7; D may be TRBD1 (6 bases). V lost 4 bases, J lost 4 bases, and 11 bases lay in between. The germline gives CDR1 LNHDA, CDR2 SQIVND (reference sequence). The CDR3 runs to 13 residues.